Each of the 32 T cell receptor beta chains below was sequenced from the same sample in a study of T-cell memory formation after mild COVID-19. TCRdb re-called the 5' RACE reads with MiXCR, one entry per CDR3 protein. Of roughly 170,000 distinct CDR3 sequences listed, roughly 18% are singletons. Sequenced sample: PBMCs or a T cell subset sorted from them (not recorded which). The receptor source for this set is a man between 18 and 29 years old who had mild COVID-19 (a few samples of this study predate the infection). Cell type and time point are not known.

The chain uses TRBV6-1 and TRBJ2-1, with TRBD2 identical over 7 bases. The CDR3 spans 13 residues. The trim removed 2 bases at V and 8 bases at J, leaving 3 bases unmatched. Germline loops: CDR1 MNHNS, CDR2 SASEGT. The CDR3 region has the DNA TGTGCCAGCAGTGAATCTCGGGAGGATGAGCAGTTCTTC. Encoded protein: CASSESREDEQFF.

This clonotype was detected once. The chain employs TRBV13 and TRBJ1-2; 7 nucleotides agree with TRBD1. CDR1 is PRHDT, CDR2 FYEKMQ, per germline (reference sequence). The ends lost 4 bases at V and 4 bases at J; junction bases unmatched: 6. The CDR3 contains 14 residues. The CDR3 DNA follows: TGTGCCAGCAGCTCCTGGACAGGTTCCTATGGCTACACCTTC. This sequence encodes CASSSWTGSYGYTF.

The chain couples TRBV5-1 to TRBJ2-7; tentatively, D is TRBD2 (5 bases). The CDR3 extends over 14 amino acids. V lost 5 bases and J 3 bases, leaving 15 bases between the germline ends. The germline CDR1 and CDR2 sequences are SGHRS and YFSETQ. This chain's CDR3 is CASREAGVDYEQYF. CDR3 nucleotide sequence: TGCGCCAGCAGAGAGGCCGGGGTTGACTACGAGCAGTACTTC.

This clonotype was found once. The chain couples TRBV7-2 to TRBJ1-2; D uncertain. CDR1 and CDR2 from the germline V gene are SGHTA and FQGNSA. Trimming removed 2 bases from V and 8 bases from J, with 9 bases in between. This CDR3 spans 12 amino acids. CDR3 protein: CASSLWRAGYTF. In DNA form, the CDR3 reads TGTGCCAGCAGCTTATGGCGGGCGGGCTACACCTTC.

A single count supports this clonotype. V is TRBV7-3 and J is TRBJ2-5; D is possibly TRBD2 (7 bases). Germline values: CDR1 SGHTA, CDR2 FQGTGA. This CDR3 has 15 residues. The V end lost 8 bases, the J end lost 5 bases, and 21 bases lay between the germline ends. The CDR3, as DNA: TGTGCCAGCCGTAAGGGGGGGGGCGACAGGGAGACCCAGTACTTC. As protein: CASRKGGGDRETQYF.

This chain connects TRBV5-1 to TRBJ2-7, with 10 bases matching TRBD1. Germline loops: CDR1 SGHRS, CDR2 YFSETQ. The trim removed 5 bases at V and 3 bases at J, leaving 11 bases unmatched. The CDR3 is 16 residues long. The DNA for the CDR3 is TGCGCCAGCAGTTCTCTCGGGACAGGGGCGTTCTACGAGCAGTACGTC. It codes for CASSSLGTGAFYEQYV.

This clonotype was counted a few times. This chain connects TRBV18 to TRBJ1-5; D is possibly TRBD1 (5 bases). The ends were cut back, 8 bases at V and 5 bases at J, with 13 bases in the middle. The CDR3 spans 13 residues. Germline CDR1 and CDR2: KGHSH and LQKENI. This CDR3 is CASTRESDQPQHF. In nucleotides, the CDR3 is TGTGCCAGCACCAGGGAGTCTGATCAGCCCCAGCATTTT. The complete variable domain, with remaining parts taken from reference TRBV18 and TRBJ1-5, reads NAGVMQNPRHLVRRRGQEARLRCSPMKGHSHVYWYRQLPEEGLKFMVYLQKENIIDESGMPKERFSAEFPKEGPSILRIQQVVRGDSAAYFCASTRESDQPQHFGDGTRLSIL.

The V gene is TRBV7-3, the J gene TRBJ2-2; D call uncertain. Germline values: CDR1 SGHTA, CDR2 FQGTGA. V dropped 5 bases and J dropped 6 bases, with 10 bases sitting between them. The CDR3 spans 13 residues. The CDR3 here is CASSQTPSGELFF. The CDR3, as DNA: TGTGCCAGCAGCCAGACCCCGTCCGGGGAGCTGTTTTTT. Drawing the rest from reference TRBV7-3 and TRBJ2-2, the complete variable domain is GAGVSQTPSNKVTEKGKYVELRCDPISGHTALYWYRQSLGQGPEFLIYFQGTGAADDSGLPNDRFFAVRPEGSVSTLKIQRTERGDSAVYLCASSQTPSGELFFGEGSRLTVL.

The CDR3 protein is CSADRIQGAWETQYF. CDR3 nucleotide sequence: TGCAGCGCTGACCGGATACAGGGGGCATGGGAGACCCAGTACTTC. The genes are TRBV29-1 and TRBJ2-5; 9 bases agree with TRBD1. J gave up 5 bases and V 7 bases, and 14 bases lay outside the gene matches. The CDR3 is 15 amino acids. Germline values: CDR1 SQVTM, CDR2 ANQGSEA.

The V gene is TRBV12-2, the J gene TRBJ2-1; the table's TRBD2 call for D was not verified on the DNA. TRBV12-2 is marked as a pseudogene. The CDR3 loop spans 17 amino acids. The CDR3 region is CASRPKDASGGGNEQFF. In DNA, the CDR3 is TGTGCAAGTCGCCCAAAAGATGCTAGCGGGGGGGGGAATGAGCAGTTCTTC.

This clonotype has just a few counts. The gene calls are TRBV29-1 and TRBJ2-3, with D perhaps being TRBD1 or TRBD2 (5 bases each). The germline V gene encodes CDR1 SQVTM and CDR2 ANQGSEA. The CDR3 contains 13 residues. The V end was cut by 4 bases, the J end by 6 bases, with 14 bases between. The chain's CDR3 is CSVVERGDDTQYF. Written as DNA, the CDR3 is TGCAGCGTTGTCGAAAGAGGGGACGATACGCAGTATTTT.

This clonotype was seen only a few times. This chain links TRBV6-6 with TRBJ1-1; D possibly corresponds to TRBD1 (5 bases). Germline V gives CDR1 MNHNY, CDR2 SVGAGI (reference sequence). CDR3 length equals 13 residues. V lost 5 bases and J 11 bases, leaving 18 bases between the germline ends. The chain's CDR3 is CASSLQEGATAFF. For the CDR3, the DNA is TGTGCCAGCAGTCTCCAGGAAGGGGCAACGGCTTTCTTT.

V and J are TRBV20-1 and TRBJ2-3, with D hard to call. V lost 5 bases to trimming and J lost 0 bases, with 6 bases between them. Per the germline V gene, CDR1 is DFQATT and CDR2 is SNEGSKA (reference sequence). CDR3 length equals 12 residues. The CDR3 loop reads CSAPDSTDTQYF. The CDR3 coding sequence is TGCAGTGCTCCAGATAGCACAGATACGCAGTATTTT.

This chain uses TRBV19 with TRBJ1-2; D gene unclear. This CDR3 spans 15 amino acids. Germline V gives CDR1 LNHDA, CDR2 SQIVND (reference sequence). Trimming removed 3 bases from V and 8 bases from J, with 19 bases in between. CDR3 sequence reads: CASSMEDLSKAGYTF. CDR3 DNA: TGTGCCAGTAGTATGGAGGATCTGAGTAAAGCGGGCTACACCTTC.

The rearrangement joins TRBV10-3 to TRBJ1-1; 11 bases agree with TRBD1. The CDR3 has 14 amino acids. J gave up 10 bases and V 0 bases, and 4 bases lay outside the gene matches. The germline V gene has CDR1 ENHRY and CDR2 SYGVKD. The CDR3 sequence: CAISESDRGRGAFF. The CDR3 region has the DNA TGTGCCATCAGTGAGTCGGACAGGGGGCGCGGAGCTTTCTTT.

This clonotype was recorded a few times. This chain joins TRBV10-3 and TRBJ2-2, with D unclear. The CDR3 is made up of 16 amino acids. Trimming pared 0 bases from V and 2 bases from J, leaving 10 bases between. Germline CDR1 is ENHRY and CDR2 is SYGVKD. The chain's CDR3 is CAISESRSVNTGELFF. DNA of the CDR3: TGTGCCATCAGTGAGTCGAGGTCGGTCAACACCGGGGAGCTGTTTTTT.

This clonotype was counted many times. The V call is TRBV7-2, the J call TRBJ1-1, with 8 nucleotides matching TRBD1. With V trimmed by 5 bases and J by 5 bases, 19 bases remained unmatched. The CDR3 consists of 18 residues. CDR1 and CDR2 from the germline V gene are SGHTA and FQGNSA. DNA for the CDR3: TGTGCCAGCAGCCCCCGCCGGACAGGGAATGAATGGAGGACTGAAGCTTTCTTT. Residues: CASSPRRTGNEWRTEAFF.

This clonotype was detected only a few times. V gene TRBV6-6 combines with J gene TRBJ1-6, with D perhaps matching TRBD1 (5 bases). Trimming stripped 10 bases from V and 5 bases from J, with 9 bases between. Germline V gives CDR1 MNHNY, CDR2 SVGAGI (reference sequence). The CDR3 runs 12 residues. The CDR3 loop reads CAIRGNNSPLHF. The CDR3 DNA reads TGTGCCATAAGGGGAAATAATTCACCCCTCCACTTT.

This chain uses TRBV20-1 with TRBJ1-1; D is ambiguous. CDR3 length: 12 amino acids. V dropped 1 base and J dropped 5 bases, with 8 bases sitting between them. Germline V lookup: CDR1 DFQATT, CDR2 SNEGSKA (reference sequence). The CDR3 sequence is CSARGGTTEAFF. The DNA for the CDR3 is TGCAGTGCTAGAGGTGGCACTACTGAAGCTTTCTTT.

The V call is TRBV3-1, the J call TRBJ1-6, with TRBD1 as a possible D gene (5 bases). The V end lost 2 bases, the J end lost 11 bases, and 13 bases lay between the germline ends. This CDR3 is 14 amino acids long. The germline V gene encodes CDR1 LGHDT and CDR2 YNNKEL (reference sequence). The CDR3 protein is CASSQSPGEAPLHF. In nucleotides, the CDR3 is TGTGCCAGCAGCCAAAGCCCGGGGGAGGCACCCCTCCACTTT. The entire variable domain, with the rest obtained from reference TRBV3-1 and TRBJ1-6, is as follows: DTAVSQTPKYLVTQMGNDKSIKCEQNLGHDTMYWYKQDSKKFLKIMFSYNNKELIINETVPNRFSPKSPDKAHLNLHINSLELGDSAVYFCASSQSPGEAPLHFGNGTRLTVT.

The V call is TRBV27, the J call TRBJ2-3, with TRBD2 matching 8 bases. Per the germline V gene, CDR1 is MNHEY and CDR2 is SMNVEV (reference sequence). CDR3 length equals 18 residues. Trimming at V came to 5 bases and at J to 0 bases, leaving 13 bases not matched to a gene. CDR3 sequence (DNA): TGTGCCAGCAGTGAAGAGCCGACTAGCGCGACTAGCACAGATACGCAGTATTTT. Its protein is CASSEEPTSATSTDTQYF.

V and J are TRBV11-2 and TRBJ2-2, with 8 nucleotides matching TRBD1. Per germline, CDR1 SGHAT and CDR2 FQNNGV. The V segment lost 6 bases and the J segment 5 bases; nucleotides outside the gene matches: 11. The CDR3 is 16 residues long. The CDR3 region is CASRWTGNFPTGELFF. The CDR3 DNA reads TGTGCCAGCAGATGGACAGGGAACTTCCCAACCGGGGAGCTGTTTTTT.

This rearrangement joins TRBV2 to TRBJ1-2, with 7 bases that match TRBD1. The CDR3 contains 15 residues. Germline trimming cut 5 bases from V and 4 bases from J; bases unmatched to any gene: 10. CDR1 and CDR2 from the germline V gene are SNHLY and FYNNEI. As DNA, the CDR3 is TGTGCCAGCAGTTCACAGGGGACGTCGAGCTATGGCTACACCTTC. As protein: CASSSQGTSSYGYTF.

Points on this clonotype: This may come from a read error, since a much larger clone is one base off. The chain couples TRBV7-2 to TRBJ2-5; D gene ambiguous. This CDR3 comprises 12 residues. Per germline, CDR1 SGHTA and CDR2 FQGNSA. V was cut by 2 bases and J by 4 bases, with 5 bases left in between. CDR3 nucleotide sequence: TGTGCCAGCAGCTTATTGTCAGAGACCCAGTACTTC. Protein sequence: CASSLLSETQYF. Drawing the rest from reference TRBV7-2 and TRBJ2-5, the complete variable domain is GAGVSQSPSNKVTEKGKDVELRCDPISGHTALYWYRQSLGQGLEFLIYFQGNSAPDKSGLPSDRFSAERTGGSVSTLTIQRTQQEDSAVYLCASSLLSETQYFGPGTRLLVL.

The gene calls are TRBV7-8 and TRBJ2-2; maybe TRBD1 (5 bases). Deletions cut 5 bases from V and 7 bases from J, with 14 bases between. CDR3 size: 14 residues. Germline V CDR1 and CDR2: SGHVS, FQNEAQ. The CDR3 protein is CASSPRVFNGELFF. The DNA for the CDR3 is TGTGCCAGCAGCCCCAGGGTCTTCAACGGGGAGCTGTTTTTT.

This clonotype came up a few times. The genes are TRBV6-1 and TRBJ1-5; 10 bases match TRBD1. The V gene end was trimmed by 7 bases and the J gene end by 7 bases; junction bases not matched to a gene: 7. The CDR3 runs 14 residues. Germline V gene lookup returns CDR1 MNHNS and CDR2 SASEGT. This CDR3 reads CASNDRGLEQPQHF. The CDR3 DNA follows: TGTGCCAGCAACGACAGGGGGCTCGAGCAGCCCCAGCATTTT.

The chain couples TRBV20-1 to TRBJ2-5; 12 bases align to TRBD2. In germline, CDR1 is DFQATT, CDR2 SNEGSKA (reference sequence). With V trimmed by 5 bases and J by 5 bases, 15 bases remained unmatched. CDR3 length: 17 amino acids. CDR3 region: CSASPPSGGALRETQYF. The CDR3 nucleotides are TGCAGTGCTTCCCCCCCTAGCGGGGGGGCGTTACGGGAGACCCAGTACTTC.

This clonotype was counted many times. The CDR3 loop reads CASSFSGGNSPLHF. CDR3 DNA sequence: TGTGCCAGCAGCTTTTCAGGGGGTAATTCACCCCTCCACTTT. This chain connects TRBV7-2 to TRBJ1-6; 7 nucleotides line up with TRBD1. The V segment lost 3 bases and the J segment 6 bases; nucleotides outside the gene matches: 2. Germline CDR1 is SGHTA and CDR2 is FQGNSA. This CDR3 comprises 14 residues. The whole variable domain, remainder taken from reference TRBV7-2 and TRBJ1-6, is GAGVSQSPSNKVTEKGKDVELRCDPISGHTALYWYRQSLGQGLEFLIYFQGNSAPDKSGLPSDRFSAERTGGSVSTLTIQRTQQEDSAVYLCASSFSGGNSPLHFGNGTRLTVT.

The rearrangement links TRBV18 to TRBJ1-1; the D gene is possibly TRBD1 (5 bases). The CDR3 has 13 amino acids. Per the germline V gene, CDR1 is KGHSH and CDR2 is LQKENI. Deletions cut 5 bases from V and 3 bases from J, with 10 bases between. CDR3 sequence (DNA): TGTGCCAGCTCAGCCAGGGAGGACACTGAAGCTTTCTTT. Protein product: CASSAREDTEAFF.

The sample holds a few counts of this clonotype. This chain links TRBV5-6 with TRBJ2-2, with D hard to call. With 3 bases removed from V and 4 bases from J, the gap between germline ends came to 10 bases. CDR3 length: 14 amino acids. The germline V gene has CDR1 SGHDT and CDR2 YYEEEE. CDR3 sequence (DNA): TGTGCCAGCAGCTATAAGCATCTCACCGGGGAGCTGTTTTTT. It encodes CASSYKHLTGELFF.

This chain joins TRBV10-3 and TRBJ1-3, with 7 bases aligning to TRBD1. The CDR3 contains 12 residues. V shed 7 bases, J shed 6 bases, and the junction held 3 bases outside the gene matches. In germline, CDR1 is ENHRY, CDR2 SYGVKD. This CDR3 is CAIMEGANTIYF. For the CDR3, the DNA is TGTGCCATCATGGAGGGGGCAAACACCATATATTTT.

The chain recombines TRBV11-2 with TRBJ1-5; D remains ambiguous. The CDR3 spans 14 residues. V lost 4 bases, J lost 6 bases, and 13 bases lay in between. The germline CDR1 and CDR2 sequences are SGHAT and FQNNGV. The CDR3 reads CASSYTGSAQPQHF. The CDR3 DNA reads as TGTGCCAGCAGCTATACCGGGTCTGCTCAGCCCCAGCATTTT.